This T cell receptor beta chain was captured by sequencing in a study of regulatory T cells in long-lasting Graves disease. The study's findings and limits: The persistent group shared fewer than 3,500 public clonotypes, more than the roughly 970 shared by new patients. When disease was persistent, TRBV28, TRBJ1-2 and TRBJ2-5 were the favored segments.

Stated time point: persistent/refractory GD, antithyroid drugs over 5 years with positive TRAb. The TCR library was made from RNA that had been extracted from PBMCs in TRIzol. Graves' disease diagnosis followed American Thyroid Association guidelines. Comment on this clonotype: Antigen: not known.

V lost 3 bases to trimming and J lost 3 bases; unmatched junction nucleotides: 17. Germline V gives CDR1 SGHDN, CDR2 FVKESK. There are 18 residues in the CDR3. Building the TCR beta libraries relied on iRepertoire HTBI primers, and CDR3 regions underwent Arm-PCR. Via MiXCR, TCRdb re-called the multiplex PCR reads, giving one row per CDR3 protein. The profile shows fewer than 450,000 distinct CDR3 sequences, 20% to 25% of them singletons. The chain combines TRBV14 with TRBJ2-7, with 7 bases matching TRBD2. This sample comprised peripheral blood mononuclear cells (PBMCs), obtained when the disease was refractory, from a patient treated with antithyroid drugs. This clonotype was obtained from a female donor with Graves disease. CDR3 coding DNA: TGTGCCAGCAGCCACACCCCGCGGGACTACTTCTCCTACTACGAGCAGTACTTC. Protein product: CASSHTPRDYFSYYEQYF.